This T cell receptor beta chain was captured in a study of CD8 T cells in ankylosing spondylitis. Scientists made TCR beta libraries using quantitative 5'-RACE with molecular barcodes. TCRdb ran MiXCR on the 5' RACE reads and lists one entry per CDR3 protein. The sample consists of 150,000 to 200,000 distinct CDR3 sequences, about 18% of them appearing once. Study-wide findings and caveats: Seemingly distinctive of ankylosing spondylitis blood was a TCR beta motif formed by eight highly homologous variants.

Many counts were recorded for this clonotype. Its cognate antigen is unknown. The specimen was blood, either unsorted or a sorted T cell fraction (not recorded which). This receptor was taken from a male donor aged 10-29 years with ankylosing spondylitis or in good health (not recorded which).

CDR3 loop: CSRPNPSTDTQYF. Written as DNA, the CDR3 is TGCTCACGGCCCAACCCTAGCACAGATACGCAGTATTTT. The rearrangement joins TRBV20-1 to TRBJ2-3; no definite D call. From germline, CDR1 is DFQATT and CDR2 SNEGSKA (reference sequence). This CDR3 is built from 13 residues.